These 32 T cell receptor beta chains share one sample of origin, sequenced in a study of metastatic and nonmetastatic thyroid tumors. TCRdb re-processed the PCR reads through MiXCR. The sample yields 75,000 to 100,000 clones, roughly 12% seen once. Thyroid surgery took place with no prior treatment in any patient. Sequenced input: blood. These receptor sequences come from a female donor with papillary thyroid cancer or a benign thyroid nodule (not recorded which). Some clones in this sample may be carry-over from other donors' samples.

This clone was recorded at least ten times. This chain connects TRBV6-1 to TRBJ2-1; 9 bases agree with TRBD2. CDR1 and CDR2 (germline): MNHNS, SASEGT. CDR3 length equals 17 residues. V lost 1 base, J lost 8 bases, and 12 bases stayed unmatched. This CDR3 reads CASSEGGLGGRGYEQFF. The CDR3 DNA follows: TGTGCCAGCAGTGAAGGTGGTTTGGGCGGGAGGGGCTATGAGCAGTTCTTC.

This clone was detected only a few times. The rearrangement uses TRBV30 and TRBJ2-5; TRBD1 or TRBD2 may be the D gene (5 bases each). Germline CDR1 reads GTSNPN; CDR2 reads SVGIG (reference sequence). The CDR3 is 14 residues long. V gave up 2 bases and J gave up 5 bases, with 15 bases separating them. CDR3 sequence: CAWSIGTDLETQYF. In DNA form, the CDR3 reads TGTGCCTGGAGTATAGGGACGGATCTGGAGACCCAGTACTTC.

There are many counts of this clone. The V gene is TRBV5-1, the J gene TRBJ2-1; D ambiguous. Trimming took off 4 bases at V and 5 bases at J, with 7 bases between the two ends. Germline CDR1 SGHRS, CDR2 YFSETQ. The CDR3 runs 12 residues. The CDR3 DNA sequence: TGCGCCAGCAGCCTCGAAGACAATGAGCAGTTCTTC. It is translated as CASSLEDNEQFF.

V gene TRBV9 combines with J gene TRBJ2-1, with 12 bases that match TRBD2. Germline CDR1 is SGDLS and CDR2 is YYNGEE. The CDR3 contains 16 residues. Trimming cost V 4 bases and J 7 bases; bases outside gene matches: 9. This CDR3 is CASSSRTSGTRNEQFF. CDR3 coding DNA: TGTGCCAGCAGCTCCCGGACTAGCGGGACCCGGAATGAGCAGTTCTTC.

This clone was counted a few times. A junction end diverges from the germline sequence, so it may reflect a read error. This sequence joins TRBV19 and TRBJ2-1; 8 bases align to TRBD2. Germline CDR1 and CDR2: LNHDA and SQIVND (reference sequence). The CDR3 length is 15 residues. Written as DNA, the CDR3 is TGTGCCGGTAGTATAAGATCGGGGGGGTACAATGAGCAGTTCTTC. Its protein product is CAGSIRSGGYNEQFF.

This clone came up many times. CDR3 loop: CASSPNSGRSTDTQYF. The CDR3 DNA reads TGCGCCAGCAGCCCCAATAGCGGGAGGAGCACAGATACGCAGTATTTT. This chain uses TRBV5-1 with TRBJ2-3, with TRBD2 identical over 10 bases. The V gene end was trimmed by 4 bases and the J gene end by 0 bases; junction bases not matched to a gene: 5. The CDR3 is 16 amino acids. CDR1 is SGHRS and CDR2 is YFSETQ in the germline V gene.

This clone was observed at least ten times. The chain couples TRBV6-1 to TRBJ2-7; 9 bases agree with TRBD1. The CDR3 runs to 16 residues. The germline V gene has CDR1 MNHNS and CDR2 SASEGT. Trimming removed 6 bases from V and 3 bases from J; junction bases left unmatched: 12. CDR3 DNA: TGTGCCAGCAGCGCCGGGACAGGGTCGGTGGACTACGAGCAGTACTTC. Amino acid sequence: CASSAGTGSVDYEQYF.

This clone was observed at least ten times. This chain uses TRBV20-1 with TRBJ1-1, with 9 bases that match TRBD1. V lost 5 bases to trimming and J lost 4 bases; unmatched junction nucleotides: 5. The CDR3 sequence is 13 residues long. Looked up from germline, CDR1 is DFQATT and CDR2 is SNEGSKA (reference sequence). For the CDR3, the DNA is TGCAGTGCTGGGACAGGGTTGACCACTGAAGCTTTCTTT. Translated, it gives CSAGTGLTTEAFF.

This clone was seen at least ten times. An end of the junction does not agree with germline; a read error may underlie this. The chain joins TRBV5-1 to TRBJ2-1; the D is unclear. CDR1 SGHRS and CDR2 YFSETQ come from the germline V gene. The CDR3 covers 15 residues. CDR3 DNA sequence: TGCGCCAGCAGCTTGGGTGTGGATAGGTACAGTGAGCAGTTCTTC. Translated, it gives CASSLGVDRYSEQFF.

This clone was counted at least ten times. Just one base apart from a much larger clone, this may be a read error. Other DNA sequences in the same sample also yield this CDR3. The chain combines TRBV6-1 with TRBJ2-2; TRBD2 might be the D (5 bases). With 6 bases removed from V and 7 bases from J, the gap between germline ends came to 12 bases. CDR3 length equals 13 residues. From germline, CDR1 is MNHNS and CDR2 SASEGT. CDR3 amino acids: CASRPLAHGELFF. In nucleotides, the CDR3 is TGTGCCAGCAGGCCCCTAGCCCACGGGGAGCTGTTTTTT.

Concerning this clone: Compared with germline, one end of the junction differs, possibly owing to a read error. The rearrangement joins TRBV6-1 to TRBJ1-5; 8 positions match TRBD1. Germline-derived CDR1 and CDR2 are MNHNS and SASEGT. This CDR3 spans 18 amino acids. Here the CDR3 DNA reads TGTGCCAGCAGTAAACTTAAAGCGGACAGGGTTGTGGGTCAGCCCCGGCATTTT. This sequence encodes CASSKLKADRVVGQPRHF.

This clone was seen more than once but under ten times. J is TRBJ2-2 and V is TRBV2, with no clear D. The V and J ends lost 7 bases and 5 bases respectively, with 14 bases between them. Germline V gene lookup returns CDR1 SNHLY and CDR2 FYNNEI. The length of the CDR3 is 14 residues. The CDR3 coding sequence is TGTGCCAGCAAGGCAGAACCTCGGACCGGGGAGCTGTTTTTT. Encoded protein: CASKAEPRTGELFF.

The chain is built from TRBV28 and TRBJ1-2; possibly TRBD1 for D (5 bases). Germline V lookup: CDR1 MDHEN, CDR2 SYDVKM. The CDR3 has 12 residues. The V and J ends lost 7 bases and 10 bases respectively, with 16 bases between them. The CDR3, as DNA: TGTGCCAGCATTTTTGGAGGGGACGTCTACACCTTC. Translated: CASIFGGDVYTF.

This clone was observed at least ten times. This chain joins TRBV12-3 or TRBV12-4 and TRBJ1-6; D unresolved. The CDR3 totals 13 residues. The germline V and J ends were trimmed by 6 bases and 9 bases, with 12 bases remaining between them. The CDR3, as DNA: TGTGCCAGCAGCCTAGGGTTAGCTTCACCCCTCCACTTT. Residues: CASSLGLASPLHF.

In this sample, this clone turned up many times. This chain joins TRBV4-1 and TRBJ2-7; weak D call: TRBD1 (6 bases). The CDR3 loop spans 15 amino acids. Per germline, CDR1 MGHRA and CDR2 YSYEKL. V was cut by 0 bases and J by 0 bases, with 9 bases left in between. The CDR3 protein is CASSQEDSSSYEQYF. The DNA of the CDR3 is TGCGCCAGCAGCCAAGAGGACAGCAGCTCCTACGAGCAGTACTTC.

This clone was picked up many times. The chain employs TRBV6-2 or TRBV6-3 and TRBJ2-6; possible D gene TRBD1, 6 bases. Germline loops: CDR1 MNHEY, CDR2 SVGEGT. V was trimmed by 4 bases and J by 0 bases, leaving 16 bases between them. This CDR3 is built from 18 residues. In DNA form, the CDR3 reads TGTGCCAGCAGTTCTTACACAGGGTTAGGCTCTGGGGCCAACGTCCTGACTTTC. Translation: CASSSYTGLGSGANVLTF.

This clone has ten or more counts. The chain employs TRBV5-5 and TRBJ1-4; tentative D call: TRBD1 (5 bases). The germline V gene has CDR1 SGHKS and CDR2 YYEKEE (reference sequence). The CDR3 runs 16 residues. Trimming took off 0 bases at V and 0 bases at J, with 9 bases between the two ends. The DNA of the CDR3 is TGTGCCAGCAGCTTGGCCGTGGGGGCAACTAATGAAAAACTGTTTTTT. It encodes CASSLAVGATNEKLFF.

This clone was detected ten times or more. The chain carries TRBV7-8 and TRBJ2-7, with TRBD2 as a possible D gene (6 bases). This CDR3 contains 14 residues. Germline loops: CDR1 SGHVS, CDR2 FQNEAQ. Trimming removed 3 bases from V and 4 bases from J, with 13 bases in between. The CDR3, as DNA: TGTGCCAGCAGCTTTCTGGGGGGAAGGTACGAGCAGTACTTC. Protein: CASSFLGGRYEQYF.

This clone was counted at least ten times. The chain carries TRBV28 and TRBJ2-5; TRBD1 aligns across 8 bases. This CDR3 is built from 14 residues. Germline loops: CDR1 MDHEN, CDR2 SYDVKM. Losses at the gene ends were 4 bases for V and 5 bases for J; bases not matched to a gene: 6. CDR3: CASSSGQGLETQYF. The CDR3 DNA sequence: TGTGCCAGCAGTTCAGGACAGGGCCTCGAGACCCAGTACTTC.

Points on this clone: It may be a read error: a sequence one base away is much more abundant. Different DNA sequences within this sample yield the same CDR3. The V gene is TRBV18, the J gene TRBJ2-6; possible D gene TRBD1, 6 bases. The CDR3 length is 19 residues. CDR1 KGHSH and CDR2 LQKENI come from the germline V gene. The CDR3 bases are TGTGCCAGCTCACCTTACCAGGGGAATGGAATCTCTGGGGCCAATGTCCTGACTTTC. It yields the protein CASSPYQGNGISGANVLTF.

This clone has at least ten counts. The chain joins TRBV27 to TRBJ1-2; 8 bases are a match to TRBD1. The CDR3 consists of 13 residues. With 6 bases clipped from V and 7 bases from J, the junction kept 7 bases outside the gene matches. From germline, CDR1 is MNHEY and CDR2 SMNVEV (reference sequence). The CDR3 region is CASRGQGAFGYTF. The CDR3 region has the DNA TGTGCCAGCAGAGGGCAGGGGGCGTTTGGCTACACCTTC.

V gene TRBV20-1 combines with J gene TRBJ2-7, with TRBD1 matching over 7 bases. This CDR3 is 14 amino acids long. The junction had 6 bases not matched to a gene; V was cut back by 3 bases and J by 1 base. From germline, CDR1 is DFQATT and CDR2 SNEGSKA (reference sequence). CDR3 loop: CSASQTGSSYEQYF. The CDR3 bases are TGCAGTGCTAGCCAGACAGGGTCGTCCTACGAGCAGTACTTC.

This clone was counted many times. The CDR3, as DNA: TGTGCCAGCAGTCCACGGGGTCGGGGGAATGAGCAGTTCTTC. This gives the protein CASSPRGRGNEQFF. V usage is TRBV28 and J usage is TRBJ2-1; a possible D gene is TRBD2 (6 bases). Trimming removed 5 bases at V and 7 bases at J, with 15 bases between. Germline V gene data show CDR1 as MDHEN and CDR2 as SYDVKM. There are 14 residues in the CDR3.

This clone was detected many times. This chain uses TRBV20-1 with TRBJ1-1; D uncertain. Trimming shortened V by 0 bases and J by 2 bases, and 13 bases separated the two germline ends. Germline CDR1 is DFQATT and CDR2 is SNEGSKA (reference sequence). The CDR3 length is 15 residues. The CDR3 region has the DNA TGCAGTGCTAGAGATTTCACCCGGTTTAACACTGAAGCTTTCTTT. It is translated as CSARDFTRFNTEAFF.

This clone showed up many times. CDR3 coding DNA: TGTGCCAGCAGTTTGCGCGTTGGAGGGAACACCGGGGAGCTGTTTTTT. It yields the protein CASSLRVGGNTGELFF. The V call is TRBV12-3 or TRBV12-4, the J call TRBJ2-2, with a tentative D call TRBD2 (5 bases). The V end lost 3 bases, the J end lost 1 base, and 12 bases lay between the germline ends. There are 16 residues in the CDR3.

There are many counts of this clone. The chain recombines TRBV5-1 with TRBJ2-2; no clear D gene. Trimming removed 3 bases at V and 8 bases at J, with 14 bases between. Germline V lookup: CDR1 SGHRS, CDR2 YFSETQ. The CDR3 totals 14 residues. The CDR3 DNA is TGCGCCAGCAGCTCCGCGACCGTCACGGGGGAGCTGTTTTTT. The encoded protein is CASSSATVTGELFF.

This clone was seen repeatedly, ten times or more. The genes are TRBV6-5 and TRBJ1-4; no definite D call. Germline CDR1 and CDR2: MNHEY and SVGAGI. The CDR3 is made up of 16 amino acids. Between the trimmed V and J ends, which lost 0 bases and 7 bases, there was a span of 15 bases. CDR3 amino acids: CASSYSHGSHLEKLFF. The CDR3 DNA is TGTGCCAGCAGTTACTCGCACGGCAGCCACCTTGAAAAACTGTTTTTT.

This clone has a count of ten or more. The rearrangement uses TRBV7-2 and TRBJ1-1, with D possibly TRBD1 on 5 matching bases. V was pared by 7 bases and J by 3 bases, with 12 bases between. The CDR3 totals 13 residues. CDR1 SGHTA and CDR2 FQGNSA come from the germline V gene. CDR3 DNA sequence: TGTGCCAGCAAAGTCGGGGCTTACACTGAAGCTTTCTTT. This encodes CASKVGAYTEAFF.

This clone appeared many times. Just one base apart from a much larger clone, this may be a read error. The chain combines TRBV5-5 with TRBJ1-6; no clear D gene. Germline V gene data show CDR1 as SGHKS and CDR2 as YYEKEE (reference sequence). The CDR3 covers 13 residues. The CDR3 sequence: CAGSPPGHSPLHF. Written as DNA, the CDR3 is TGTGCCGGCAGCCCACCGGGTCATTCACCCCTCCACTTT. The full variable domain, in which reference TRBV5-5 and TRBJ1-6 provide the parts outside the CDR3, is DAGVTQSPTHLIKTRGQQVTLRCSPISGHKSVSWYQQVLGQGPQFIFQYYEKEERGRGNFPDRFSARQFPNYSSELNVNALLLGDSALYLCAGSPPGHSPLHFGNGTRLTVT.

This clone was found many times. The V call is TRBV11-2, the J call TRBJ2-3; D ambiguous. The germline V gene encodes CDR1 SGHAT and CDR2 FQNNGV. Trimming removed 2 bases from V and 5 bases from J, with 17 bases in between. The CDR3 has 16 residues. In DNA, the CDR3 is TGTGCCAGCAGCTTAATCCGAAGGGCTGGGCTAGATACGCAGTATTTT. This codes for CASSLIRRAGLDTQYF.

This clone occurred many times. This chain connects TRBV27 to TRBJ2-1; 7 bases line up with TRBD2. This CDR3 has 16 amino acids. The trim removed 7 bases at V and 7 bases at J, leaving 16 bases unmatched. CDR1 and CDR2 (germline): MNHEY, SMNVEV (reference sequence). The CDR3 sequence: CASTHLVAGDRNEQFF. CDR3 coding DNA: TGTGCCAGCACCCACCTGGTCGCGGGAGATCGGAATGAGCAGTTCTTC.

This clone was detected many times. The chain recombines TRBV12-3 or TRBV12-4 with TRBJ2-7, with 15 positions matching TRBD2. The CDR3 length is 20 residues. Trimming took 2 bases from V and 2 from J; bases not matched to a gene: 13. CDR3 in amino acids: CASSLSRELGLAGGPYEQYF. CDR3 nucleotide sequence: TGTGCCAGCAGTTTAAGTAGGGAACTCGGACTAGCGGGAGGGCCCTACGAGCAGTACTTC.